This is a list of T cell receptor beta chains from one sample in a study of T cells in Graves' hyperthyroidism and ophthalmopathy. TCRdb itself ran the multiplex PCR reads through MiXCR, one entry per CDR3 protein. The table lists approximately 690,000 distinct CDR3 sequences, approximately 15% of them singletons. The specimen was blood. These receptors were taken from a woman between 50 and 59 years old with Graves' ophthalmopathy. The CDR3 runs from the conserved cysteine through the conserved F or W. The order of the fields is D gene, J gene, clone size, V gene, CDR3 DNA, CDR3 protein. D genes are given only for firm matches. Where a row states a size, it is once, few, many or the class of an expanded clone; other rows omit it.

TRBD1	TRBJ2-7	many	TRBV19	TGTGCCAGTACCGGACAGGGGTACGAGCAGTACTTC	CASTGQGYEQYF
.	TRBJ1-1	.	TRBV16	TGTGCCAGCAGCCAATATACAGTAGTGAGGTTGGTTAACACTGAAGCTTTCTTT	CASSQYTVVRLVNTEAFF
TRBD2	TRBJ2-7	few	TRBV9	TGTGCCAGCAGCGGTTTTACTAGCGGGAGTGAGAGCTCCTACGAGCAGTACTTC	CASSGFTSGSESSYEQYF
.	TRBJ2-3	many	TRBV19	TGTGCCAGCTCCCTAATTGAGGGAGGAATCACAGATACGCAGTATTTT	CASSLIEGGITDTQYF
.	TRBJ2-1	many	TRBV5-1	TGCGCCAGCAGCTTATACGGACCAACTAAAATAAATGAGCAGTTCTTC	CASSLYGPTKINEQFF
.	TRBJ2-7	many	TRBV5-1	TGTGCCAGCAGCTTAGGGGCTAGCTATGAGCAGTACTTC	CASSLGASYEQYF
.	TRBJ1-5	.	TRBV5-5	TGTGCCAGCAGCTTTGGGATAGGGGTCGGGTTGGGCAATCAGCCCCAGCATTTT	CASSFGIGVGLGNQPQHF
.	TRBJ2-7	many	TRBV2	TGTGCCAGCAGTGAAAGTCCAGGCTACGAGCAGTACTTC	CASSESPGYEQYF
TRBD2	TRBJ2-1	.	TRBV29-1	TGCAGCGTTGAAAGGACTAGCGAGATTAATGAGCAGTTCTTC	CSVERTSEINEQFF
.	TRBJ1-3	many	TRBV2	TGTGCCAGCAGTGGCACAAATGGAAACACCATATATTTT	CASSGTNGNTIYF
TRBD2	TRBJ2-1	many	TRBV6-1	TGTGCCAGCAGGGGGACTAGCGGGGACAATGAGCAGTTCTTC	CASRGTSGDNEQFF
.	TRBJ1-6	few	TRBV19	TGTGCCAGTACCGAGATGGGTGATAATTCACCCCTCCACTTT	CASTEMGDNSPLHF
.	TRBJ2-7	few	TRBV20-1	TGCAGTGCTAGAGATTCGGGCAGGAGAAACTACGAGCAGTACTTC	CSARDSGRRNYEQYF
TRBD2	TRBJ2-7	many	TRBV27	TGTGCCAGCAGTCCTCTAGCGGGAGCCCTATCCGAGCAGTACTTC	CASSPLAGALSEQYF
.	TRBJ2-7	many	TRBV5-1	TGCGCCAGCCGACCCGATCTCGGGGGACGGTACGAGCAGTACTTC	CASRPDLGGRYEQYF
.	TRBJ2-7	many	TRBV6-5	TGTGCCAGCAGTTACCTTCTAGAGTCCTACGAGCAGTACTTC	CASSYLLESYEQYF
.	TRBJ2-1	many	TRBV27	TGTGCCAGCAGTTTTCGTCTAGCAAGGCATGAGCAGTTCTTC	CASSFRLARHEQFF
TRBD1	TRBJ2-7	many	TRBV28	TGTGCCAGCAGTTCGGGACAGGCCTCCTACGAGCAGTACTTC	CASSSGQASYEQYF
TRBD1	TRBJ1-6	many	TRBV6-1	TGTGCCAGCAGACCTCGGACAGGCTCGAGTAATTCACCCCTCCACTTT	CASRPRTGSSNSPLHF
.	TRBJ2-1	.	TRBV24-1	TGTGCCACCAGTGACCCAGATAGCATTGAGCAGTTCTTC	CATSDPDSIEQFF
TRBD1	TRBJ2-1	.	TRBV27	TGTGCCAGCAGTCCCCAAGCCATCCGGGGACAGGGGGCTAATGAGCAGTTCTTC	CASSPQAIRGQGANEQFF
.	TRBJ2-1	many	TRBV20-1	TGCAGTGCTTACCCTCTAGCAGGAACTTACAATGAGCAGTTCTTC	CSAYPLAGTYNEQFF
.	TRBJ2-1	.	TRBV3-2	TGTAGCGTACAGGAATATAATGAGCAGTTCTTC	CSVQEYNEQFF
.	TRBJ2-5	many	TRBV7-8	TGTGCCAGCAGCTTAACTTGGCAAACCCAAGAGACCCAGTACTTC	CASSLTWQTQETQYF
.	TRBJ1-1	many	TRBV2	TGTGCCAGCAGCGCCGACAGGAACACTGAAGCTTTCTTT	CASSADRNTEAFF
.	TRBJ2-7	many	TRBV18	TGTGCCAGCTCAGCGGAAAGGGACGAGCAGTACTTC	CASSAERDEQYF
.	TRBJ2-1	many	TRBV20-1	TGCAGTGCTAGAAGGATTACGGCGTACAATGAGCAGTTCTTC	CSARRITAYNEQFF
.	TRBJ2-2	few	TRBV12-3/TRBV12-4	TGTGCCAGCAGTTCAAGTATCGCGGGTGCCGCCCCAATAACCGGGGAGCTGTTTTTT	CASSSSIAGAAPITGELFF
.	TRBJ1-2	many	TRBV11-2	TGTGCCAGCAGCACCGGGACACCCTATGGCTACACCTTC	CASSTGTPYGYTF
TRBD2	TRBJ2-2	few	TRBV12-5	TGTGCTAGTGGTTTGGTACTTGGGACTAGCACCGGGGAGCTGTTTTTT	CASGLVLGTSTGELFF
.	TRBJ2-1	.	TRBV28	TGTGCCAGCAGTCAGACTGAGTATGGCTACAATGAGCAGTTCTTC	CASSQTEYGYNEQFF
TRBD1	TRBJ2-7	many	TRBV24-1	TGTGCCACCAGTGATTCCGCACAGGGGGCCTACGAGCAGTACTTC	CATSDSAQGAYEQYF
.	TRBJ1-1	many	TRBV5-1	TGTGCCAGCAGCTTCTCAGGGATGAACACTGAAGCTTTCTTT	CASSFSGMNTEAFF
.	TRBJ2-7	.	TRBV6-2/TRBV6-3	TGTGCCAGCAGGCACCTAGCCTCTGAGCAGTACTTC	CASRHLASEQYF
.	TRBJ1-3	few	TRBV5-6	TGTGCCAGCAGCTTGGAAGTCAGGGGAAGCTCTGGAAACACCATATATTTT	CASSLEVRGSSGNTIYF
.	TRBJ1-1	many	TRBV12-3/TRBV12-4	TGTGCCAGCAGTCAGGATCGAAGGAACACTGAAGCTTTCTTT	CASSQDRRNTEAFF
TRBD1	TRBJ2-7	.	TRBV4-1	TGCGCCAGCAGCCGACCGGGACAGGGGACTGCCGAGCAGTACTTC	CASSRPGQGTAEQYF
.	TRBJ2-5	.	TRBV20-1	TGCAGTGCTAGAGATGGACACTCGCTCACCCAGTACTTC	CSARDGHSLTQYF
.	TRBJ1-1	many	TRBV29-1	TGCAGCGCAGTTCAGCTGAACACTGAAGCTTTCTTT	CSAVQLNTEAFF
TRBD2	TRBJ2-2	few	TRBV5-8	TGTGCCAGCATCCCCGCGGGGAGGGCGAACACCGGGGAGCTGTTTTTT	CASIPAGRANTGELFF
TRBD1	TRBJ1-2	many	TRBV28	TGTGCCAGCACCCAGGACAGGGTGGATGGCTACACCTTC	CASTQDRVDGYTF
TRBD2	TRBJ2-1	many	TRBV5-1	TGCGCCAGCAGCTTGGAGCCGGGACTAGCGTCCTACAATGAGCAGTTCTTC	CASSLEPGLASYNEQFF
TRBD2	TRBJ2-1	.	TRBV28	TGTGCCAGCAGCGTTATCCCTAGCGGGCGAGGTGAGCAGTTCTTC	CASSVIPSGRGEQFF
.	TRBJ2-4	.	TRBV20-1	TGCAGTGCTACCGCAAACATTCAGTACTTC	CSATANIQYF
TRBD2	TRBJ2-2	.	TRBV27	TGTGCCAGCAGTTTCGGGGGGAACACCGGGGAGCTGCTTTTT	CASSFGGNTGELLF
.	TRBJ2-7	many	TRBV7-8	TGTGCCAGCAGCTTAGGCGGGTTAGTCGACTACGAGCAGTACTTC	CASSLGGLVDYEQYF
.	TRBJ2-7	many	TRBV28	TGTGCCAGCAGTTTTTCCCCTAGGCTGGACGGAGCCTACGAGCAGTACTTC	CASSFSPRLDGAYEQYF
.	TRBJ1-1	many	TRBV28	TGTGCCAGCAGTTCCCCGGGGCGCTTAGGCACTGAAGCTTTCTTT	CASSSPGRLGTEAFF
.	TRBJ2-3	many	TRBV7-2	TGTGCCAGCAGCTTACGGCAAGGAGGGAGCACAGATACGCAGTATTTT	CASSLRQGGSTDTQYF
TRBD2	TRBJ2-1	many	TRBV30	TGTGCCTGGGAGATAGGGACTAGCGGGGAATACAATGAGCAGTTCTTC	CAWEIGTSGEYNEQFF
TRBD1	TRBJ2-3	many	TRBV30	TGTGCCTGGAGACGGACAGGTTTAATCACAGATACGCAGTATTTT	CAWRRTGLITDTQYF